Included here is one T cell receptor beta chain sequence, with context. The data were obtained in a study of tumor-infiltrating lymphocytes in primary liver carcinoma. DNA and RNA were both co-extracted from about 20-30 mg of bulk tissue that had not been sorted. Researchers generated TCR beta cDNA from about 500 ng of total RNA, relying on a constant-region primer. What produced the TCR beta libraries was three nested multiplex PCR rounds using slightly modified ARM-PCR. The first two PCR rounds, around 10 cycles each, used TRBV1-TRBV30 forward primers and a C-beta reverse primer. TCRdb reprocessed the multiplex PCR reads via MiXCR and lists one record per CDR3 protein. This sample has 100,000 to 150,000 distinct CDR3 sequences, with 50% to 80% found just once. V was pared by 4 bases and J by 0 bases, with 15 bases between. This CDR3 comprises 16 residues. Germline values: CDR1 MNHNS, CDR2 SASEGT.

The sequenced sample was liver tumor tissue from sampling region 3. Indicated subset: tumor region T3, left-lateral pole. This TCR derives from an older woman with primary liver carcinoma and hepatitis B virus infection. The gene calls are TRBV6-1 and TRBJ2-5, with D possibly TRBD2 on 6 matching bases. CDR3 DNA sequence: TGTGCCAGCAGTGGAGCGGGCAGGGAATACCAAGAGACCCAGTACTTC. Its translation: CASSGAGREYQETQYF.